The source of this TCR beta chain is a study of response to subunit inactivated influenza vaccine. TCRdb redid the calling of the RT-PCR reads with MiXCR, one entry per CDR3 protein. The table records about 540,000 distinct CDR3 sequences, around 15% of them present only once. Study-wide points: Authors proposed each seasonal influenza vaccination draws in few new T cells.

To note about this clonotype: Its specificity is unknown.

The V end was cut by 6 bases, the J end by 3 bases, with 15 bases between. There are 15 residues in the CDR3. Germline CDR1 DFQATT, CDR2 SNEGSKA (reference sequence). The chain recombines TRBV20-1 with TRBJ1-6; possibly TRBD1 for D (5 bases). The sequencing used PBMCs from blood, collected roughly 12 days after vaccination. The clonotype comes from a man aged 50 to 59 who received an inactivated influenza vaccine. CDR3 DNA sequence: TGCAGTGCCCCCCCTCAGGGTATCTATAATTCACCCCTCCACTTT. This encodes CSAPPQGIYNSPLHF.